The source of this T cell receptor beta chain is a study of T-cell reconstitution after alpha-beta-depleted transplantation in children. The authors prepared the TCRbeta library with unique molecular identifiers. From the PCR reads, TCRdb called clonotypes with MiXCR, one entry per CDR3 protein. The data contain about 460,000 distinct CDR3 sequences, under 15% of them seen just once; the ten biggest clones take up under 7%. V lost 4 bases to trimming and J lost 0 bases; unmatched junction nucleotides: 5. This CDR3 has 18 residues. Per the germline V gene, CDR1 is LGHDT and CDR2 is YNNKEL (reference sequence).

This material consisted of PBMCs from the stem cell graft donor, taken from the stem cell graft. This receptor was taken from a human donor who donated a stem cell graft to a child with combined immunodeficiency. The chain couples TRBV3-1 to TRBJ2-3, with 15 positions matching TRBD2. The CDR3 is CASSRRTSGRGSTDTQYF. The CDR3 DNA follows: TGTGCCAGCAGCCGAAGGACTAGCGGGAGGGGGAGCACAGATACGCAGTATTTT.